Listed below are T cell receptor beta chains from one sample, sequenced in a study of shared T cell receptors in the human thymus. Generated by immunoSEQ multiplex PCR, the TCRdb table keeps only in-frame clones and is missing some. Found here are roughly 710,000 clones, 80% to 90% of them singletons; the top ten hold 0.0095% to 0.013%. These data were also filed under a second study, of human thymus T cells.

The sample consisted of thymocytes. The receptors originated from a girl under two years old with a congenital heart defect. Each CDR3 is given with its conserved first and last residue. D genes are given only for firm matches. The size of a clone is reported for some rows only, either as once, few or many, or as a class for expanded clones.

v_gene,abundance,d_gene,j_gene,CDR3aa,CDR3nt
TRBV29-1,-,-,TRBJ1-1,CSVVAGFRDVMNTEAFF,TGCAGCGTTGTAGCGGGGTTCAGGGACGTTATGAACACTGAAGCTTTCTTT
TRBV2,-,-,TRBJ1-2,CASSEALWGLGYTF,TGTGCCAGCAGTGAAGCGCTTTGGGGGCTTGGCTACACCTTC
TRBV18,-,TRBD1,TRBJ1-2,CASSRQGVYGYTF,TGTGCCAGCTCACGACAGGGGGTCTATGGCTACACCTTC
TRBV27,-,-,TRBJ2-3,CASIGRAGTDTQYF,TGTGCCAGCATCGGTCGGGCGGGGACAGATACGCAGTATTTT
TRBV7-2,-,-,TRBJ1-4,CASSLEQYEKLFF,TGTGCCAGCAGCTTAGAACAGTATGAAAAACTGTTTTTT
TRBV11-2,-,TRBD1,TRBJ2-7,CASSSRGTAGEQYF,TGTGCCAGCAGTTCTAGAGGGACAGCAGGCGAGCAGTACTTC
TRBV15,-,-,TRBJ1-4,CATSRPSFRRGSNEKLFF,TGTGCCACCAGCAGACCATCCTTTCGCCGAGGATCTAATGAAAAACTGTTTTTT
TRBV5-1,-,TRBD1,TRBJ1-5,CASSLLAGGGQPQHF,TGCGCCAGCAGCTTGTTAGCAGGGGGTGGGCAGCCCCAGCATTTT
TRBV27,-,TRBD2,TRBJ2-3,CASSFSLAGGPLADTQYF,TGTGCCAGCAGTTTTTCCCTAGCGGGGGGGCCCCTAGCAGATACGCAGTATTTT
TRBV7-2,-,-,TRBJ1-1,CASSPGHPNTEAFF,TGTGCCAGCAGCCCCGGACACCCGAACACTGAAGCTTTCTTT
TRBV29-1,-,-,TRBJ1-1,CSVEGLDSRMNTEAFF,TGCAGCGTTGAGGGTTTAGACAGCCGCATGAACACTGAAGCTTTCTTT
TRBV27,-,TRBD2,TRBJ2-3,CASSLGGSGGLSTDTQYF,TGTGCCAGCAGTTTAGGAGGTAGCGGGGGCCTTAGCACAGATACGCAGTATTTT
TRBV28,-,-,TRBJ2-7,CASAETYEQYF,TGTGCCAGCGCAGAAACCTACGAGCAGTACTTC
TRBV6-5,-,TRBD1,TRBJ1-6,CASSYSWTGRSPLHF,TGTGCCAGCAGTTACTCTTGGACAGGGCGGTCACCCCTCCACTTT
TRBV5-6,-,-,TRBJ1-1,CASSKTWSNTEAFF,TGTGCCAGCAGCAAAACCTGGAGTAACACTGAAGCTTTCTTT
TRBV30,-,-,TRBJ1-2,CAWSVFFGYTF,TGTGCCTGGAGTGTATTCTTTGGCTACACCTTC
TRBV7-9,-,TRBD1,TRBJ2-7,CASSWNGTGRYEQYF,TGTGCCAGCAGCTGGAACGGGACAGGGAGGTACGAGCAGTACTTC
TRBV2,-,-,TRBJ1-2,CASSEDGGGNGYTF,TGTGCCAGCAGTGAAGACGGGGGGGGAAATGGCTACACCTTC
TRBV5-1,-,TRBD1,TRBJ1-1,CASRLRAGGTEAFF,TGCGCCAGCAGACTGAGGGCAGGGGGCACTGAAGCTTTCTTT
TRBV12-5,-,-,TRBJ2-3,CASGFYHDTHTQYF,TGTGCTAGTGGTTTTTATCACGACACTCATACGCAGTATTTT
TRBV5-6,-,TRBD1,TRBJ1-2,CASSLIGTGTGYGYTF,TGTGCCAGCAGCTTGATTGGGACCGGGACAGGGTATGGCTACACCTTC
TRBV10-3,-,-,TRBJ1-3,CAISDGASGNTIYF,TGTGCCATCAGTGATGGAGCTTCTGGAAACACCATATATTTT
TRBV4-1,-,TRBD2,TRBJ2-2,CASSLPTSGGNTGELFF,TGCGCCAGCAGCCTTCCGACGAGCGGGGGTAACACCGGGGAGCTGTTTTTT
TRBV18,-,TRBD1,TRBJ1-4,CASSPPQGKGEKLFF,TGTGCCAGCTCACCACCACAGGGGAAAGGGGAAAAACTGTTTTTT
TRBV29-1,few,TRBD1,TRBJ1-1,CSGRDREGDTEAFF,TGCAGCGGCCGGGACAGGGAAGGCGACACTGAAGCTTTCTTT
TRBV5-1,-,TRBD1,TRBJ1-1,CASSPRDRETMNTEAFF,TGCGCCAGCAGCCCCCGGGACAGGGAAACTATGAACACTGAAGCTTTCTTT
TRBV6-1,few,-,TRBJ1-3,CASRSGTASGNTIYF,TGTGCCAGCAGGTCAGGGACTGCGTCTGGAAACACCATATATTTT
TRBV5-6,-,TRBD1,TRBJ1-2,CASSYCPGQGEKNYTF,TGTGCCAGCAGCTATTGTCCGGGACAGGGAGAGAAAAACTACACCTTC
TRBV6-6,-,TRBD1,TRBJ1-5,CASSYRQGTNQPQHF,TGTGCCAGCAGTTACCGACAGGGGACGAATCAGCCCCAGCATTTT
TRBV7-6,few,TRBD1,TRBJ2-5,CASSFDRGQETQYF,TGTGCCAGCAGCTTTGACAGGGGACAAGAGACCCAGTACTTC
TRBV27,-,-,TRBJ2-5,CASSGPGGPETQYF,TGTGCCAGCAGCGGCCCCGGGGGGCCGGAGACCCAGTACTTC
TRBV9,-,TRBD2,TRBJ2-7,CASSPSGLLHEQYF,TGTGCCAGCAGCCCTAGCGGGTTGCTTCACGAGCAGTACTTC
TRBV19,-,-,TRBJ1-5,CASSSRTDWEPQHF,TGTGCCAGTAGTTCCCGGACTGATTGGGAGCCCCAGCATTTT